The rows below give T cell receptor beta chains drawn from one sample of a study of blood T cell repertoires in COVID-19. Clones were sequenced by immunoSEQ multiplex PCR, and TCRdb holds only the in-frame ones, with some missing. The sample yields 470,000 or so clones, around 89% seen once. The source material was peripheral blood. The receptors stem from a woman between 25 and 40 years old with acute or convalescent COVID-19. CDR3s include the opening cysteine and the closing phenylalanine or tryptophan. The D gene is left open where the match is weak. Clone sizes are given selectively: once, few, many, or a class where the clone is expanded.

size	V	D	J	CDR3	DNA
.	TRBV27	TRBD2	TRBJ2-5	CASSLATSGETQYF	TGTGCCAGCAGTTTGGCGACTAGCGGAGAGACCCAGTACTTC
.	TRBV28	.	TRBJ2-3	CASSGEARGTDTQYF	TGTGCCAGCAGTGGGGAGGCGAGGGGCACAGATACGCAGTATTTT
.	TRBV29-1	TRBD1	TRBJ2-3	CSVYTGGEGADTQYF	TGCAGCGTATATACAGGGGGTGAGGGGGCAGATACGCAGTATTTT
.	TRBV5-1	TRBD1	TRBJ1-5	CASSVGTGGQPQHF	TGCGCCAGCAGCGTCGGGACAGGGGGACAGCCCCAGCATTTT
once	TRBV15	.	TRBJ1-2	CATSRVKTGLGGYTF	TGTGCCACCAGCAGAGTTAAAACAGGTTTGGGTGGCTACACCTTC
.	TRBV10-3	TRBD1	TRBJ2-7	CAISEDRGLDRINEQYF	TGTGCCATCAGTGAAGACAGGGGCCTTGATCGGATCAACGAGCAGTACTTC
.	TRBV5-5	.	TRBJ1-5	CASSREVGNQPQHF	TGTGCCAGCAGCCGGGAGGTTGGGAATCAGCCCCAGCATTTT
.	TRBV5-1	.	TRBJ1-4	CASSLVRASNEKLFF	TGCGCCAGCAGCTTGGTCAGGGCTTCTAATGAAAAACTGTTTTTT
.	TRBV5-4	TRBD2	TRBJ2-5	CASSFLSGGPQETQYF	TGTGCCAGCAGCTTTCTTTCGGGGGGGCCTCAAGAGACCCAGTACTTC
once	TRBV4-1	.	TRBJ2-5	CASSQAERTQETQYF	TGCGCCAGCAGCCAAGCGGAGCGCACACAAGAGACCCAGTACTTC
.	TRBV7-2	TRBD2	TRBJ2-4	CASSLSGGAIIQYF	TGTGCCAGCAGCTTGAGCGGGGGGGCGATCATTCAGTACTTC
.	TRBV6-5	TRBD2	TRBJ2-7	CASRRLAGGLYEQYF	TGTGCCAGCAGACGCCTAGCGGGGGGCCTCTACGAGCAGTACTTC
.	TRBV5-1	.	TRBJ2-3	CASSLWQSTDTQYF	TGCGCCAGCAGCTTGTGGCAGAGCACAGATACGCAGTATTTT
once	TRBV5-4	TRBD1	TRBJ1-3	CASSLSGGGNTIYF	TGTGCCAGCAGCTTGTCAGGGGGTGGAAACACCATATATTTT
few	TRBV6-6	.	TRBJ1-2	CASSYGGTNYGYTF	TGTGCCAGCAGTTACGGGGGGACTAACTATGGCTACACCTTC
.	TRBV5-5	.	TRBJ2-5	CASSSFMETQYF	TGTGCCAGCAGCTCCTTTATGGAGACCCAGTACTTC
.	TRBV5-1	.	TRBJ1-1	CASSYGDPSGEAFF	TGCGCCAGCAGCTACGGGGACCCTAGCGGTGAAGCTTTCTTT
.	TRBV6-5	.	TRBJ1-1	CASSYSGLGKNTEAFF	TGTGCCAGCAGTTACTCCGGGTTAGGCAAGAACACTGAAGCTTTCTTT
few	TRBV3-1/TRBV3-2	.	TRBJ2-7	CASSQAGEQYF	TGTGCCAGCAGCCAAGCCGGTGAGCAGTACTTC
.	TRBV3-1/TRBV3-2	.	TRBJ2-3	CASSQERLGVNTDTQYF	TGTGCCAGCAGCCAAGAGCGTCTAGGGGTTAACACAGATACGCAGTATTTT
.	TRBV21-1	.	TRBJ1-1	CASSKRWRIRRRQGYTEAFF	TGTGCCAGCAGCAAACGATGGAGGATTAGACGTCGACAGGGCTACACTGAAGCTTTCTTT